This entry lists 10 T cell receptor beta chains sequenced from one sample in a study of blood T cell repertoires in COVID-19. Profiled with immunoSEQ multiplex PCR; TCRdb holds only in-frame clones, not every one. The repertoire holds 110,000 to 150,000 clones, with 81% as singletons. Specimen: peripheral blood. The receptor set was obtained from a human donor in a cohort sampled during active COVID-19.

The CDR3 sequence is CASSIRVGANVLTF. Written as DNA, the CDR3 is TGTGCCAGTAGTATCAGGGTCGGGGCCAACGTCCTGACTTTC. The chain couples TRBV19 to TRBJ2-6; D might be TRBD1 (5 bases). The CDR3 contains 14 residues. The V gene lost 3 bases and the J gene lost 4 bases, with 7 bases spanning the gap. From germline, CDR1 is LNHDA and CDR2 SQIVND (reference sequence).

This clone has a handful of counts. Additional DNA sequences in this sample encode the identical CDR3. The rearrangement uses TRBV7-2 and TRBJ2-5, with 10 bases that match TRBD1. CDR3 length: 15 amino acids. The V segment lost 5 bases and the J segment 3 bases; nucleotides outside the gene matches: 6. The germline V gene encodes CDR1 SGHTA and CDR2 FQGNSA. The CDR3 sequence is CASSNPGQGKETQYF. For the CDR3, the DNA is TGTGCCAGCAGCAACCCGGGACAGGGGAAAGAGACCCAGTACTTC.

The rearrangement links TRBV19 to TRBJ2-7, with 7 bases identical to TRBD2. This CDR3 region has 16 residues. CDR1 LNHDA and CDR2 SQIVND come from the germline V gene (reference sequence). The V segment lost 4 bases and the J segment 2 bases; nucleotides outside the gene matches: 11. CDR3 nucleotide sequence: TGTGCCAGTAGTACTACCGGGGGACTACTAACCTACGAGCAGTACTTC. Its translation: CASSTTGGLLTYEQYF.

CDR3 nucleotide sequence: TGTGCCAGCTCACCTCAGAACTACGAGCAGTACTTC. Residues: CASSPQNYEQYF. The V and J genes are TRBV18 and TRBJ2-7; D remains ambiguous. The germline V and J ends were trimmed by 3 bases and 3 bases, with 6 bases remaining between them. Germline-derived CDR1 and CDR2 are KGHSH and LQKENI. There are 12 residues in the CDR3. The full variable domain, in which reference TRBV18 and TRBJ2-7 provide the parts outside the CDR3, is NAGVMQNPRHLVRRRGQEARLRCSPMKGHSHVYWYRQLPEEGLKFMVYLQKENIIDESGMPKERFSAEFPKEGPSILRIQQVVRGDSAAYFCASSPQNYEQYFGPGTRLTVT.

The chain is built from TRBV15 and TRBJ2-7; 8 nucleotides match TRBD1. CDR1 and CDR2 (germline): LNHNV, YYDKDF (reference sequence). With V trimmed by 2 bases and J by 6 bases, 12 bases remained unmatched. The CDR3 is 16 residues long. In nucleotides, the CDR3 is TGTGCCACCAGCAGAACACCGGACAGGGTGTATGGCGAGCAGTACTTC. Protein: CATSRTPDRVYGEQYF.

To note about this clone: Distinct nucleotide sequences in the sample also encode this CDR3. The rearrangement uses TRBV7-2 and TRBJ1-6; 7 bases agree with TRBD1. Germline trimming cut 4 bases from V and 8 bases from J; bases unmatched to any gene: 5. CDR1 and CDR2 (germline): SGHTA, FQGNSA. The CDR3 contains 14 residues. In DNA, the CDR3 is TGTGCCAGCAGCTCTGACAGGGTATATTCACCCCTCCACTTT. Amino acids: CASSSDRVYSPLHF.

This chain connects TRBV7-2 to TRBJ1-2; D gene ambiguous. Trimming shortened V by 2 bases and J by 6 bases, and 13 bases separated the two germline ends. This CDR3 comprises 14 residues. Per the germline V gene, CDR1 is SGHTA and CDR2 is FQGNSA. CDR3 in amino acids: CASSLSRASDGYTF. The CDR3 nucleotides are TGTGCCAGCAGCTTATCGAGGGCGAGCGATGGCTACACCTTC.

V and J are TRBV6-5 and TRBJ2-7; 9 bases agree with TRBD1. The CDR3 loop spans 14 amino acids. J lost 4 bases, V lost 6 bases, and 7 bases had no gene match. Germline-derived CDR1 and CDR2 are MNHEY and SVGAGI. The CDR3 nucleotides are TGTGCCAGCAGCCTGGACAGGGGTTTATACGAGCAGTACTTC. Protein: CASSLDRGLYEQYF.

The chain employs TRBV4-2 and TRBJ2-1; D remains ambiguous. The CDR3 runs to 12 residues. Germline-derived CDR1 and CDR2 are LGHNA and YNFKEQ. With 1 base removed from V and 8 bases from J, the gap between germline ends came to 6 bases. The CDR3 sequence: CASSQGRDEQFF. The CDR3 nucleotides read TGTGCCAGCAGCCAAGGTAGAGATGAGCAGTTCTTC.

CDR3 sequence: CASSSKTGPVEQYF. The CDR3 nucleotides are TGTGCCAGCAGCTCCAAGACAGGGCCGGTCGAGCAGTACTTC. This sequence joins TRBV9 and TRBJ2-7, with 7 nucleotides matching TRBD1. This CDR3 is built from 14 residues. The germline gives CDR1 SGDLS, CDR2 YYNGEE. V trimming: 4 bases; J trimming: 6 bases; junction bases outside the gene matches: 10.